A single sample is the source of the 9 T cell receptor beta chains below, sequenced in a study of primary melanoma T cells and metastatic recurrence. Repertoires were generated with immunoSEQ multiplex PCR, while TCRdb's copy carries only in-frame clones and drops some. The sample records 380 or so clones, over 55% being singletons. Sequenced input: melanoma tumor tissue. The receptors shown here come from a human donor with melanoma.

The chain combines TRBV28 with TRBJ2-2, with 15 positions matching TRBD2. After removal of 4 bases from V and 6 bases from J, the junction contained 6 bases not matched to a gene. The germline gives CDR1 MDHEN, CDR2 SYDVKM. This CDR3 spans 17 amino acids. In DNA form, the CDR3 reads TGTGCCAGCAGTTCTGGGACTAGCGGGAGGAGGTCCGGGGAGCTGTTTTTT. Its translation is CASSSGTSGRRSGELFF.

The gene calls are TRBV19 and TRBJ2-2; maybe TRBD1 (5 bases). Germline V gene sequence: CDR1 LNHDA, CDR2 SQIVND (reference sequence). Trimming pared 6 bases from V and 2 bases from J, leaving 10 bases between. The CDR3 is made up of 14 amino acids. In DNA, the CDR3 is TGTGCCAGTAGCGGGCAGGGAAACACCGGGGAGCTGTTTTTT. Its translation: CASSGQGNTGELFF.

The V call is TRBV7-6, the J call TRBJ1-2; no clear D gene. CDR1 and CDR2 from the germline V gene are SGHVS and FNYEAQ. Trimming took off 5 bases at V and 2 bases at J, with 15 bases between the two ends. There are 15 residues in the CDR3. The CDR3 coding sequence is TGTGCCAGCAGCCCGGACGGCAGCCTAAACTATGGCTACACCTTC. Translated, it gives CASSPDGSLNYGYTF.

CDR3 in amino acids: CASSTREPSLSGANVLTF. Here the CDR3 DNA reads TGTGCCAGCAGTACACGGGAGCCTTCTCTCTCTGGGGCCAACGTCCTGACTTTC. The chain employs TRBV6-8 and TRBJ2-6; possible D gene TRBD2, 6 bases. V was cut by 5 bases and J by 0 bases, with 17 bases left in between. The V gene's germline CDR1 is MNHGY and CDR2 SAAAGT. The CDR3 is 18 residues long.

This rearrangement joins TRBV15 to TRBJ2-2; 9 bases line up with TRBD2. CDR3 length equals 16 residues. V dropped 3 bases and J dropped 1; count of bases not matched to a gene: 3. In germline, CDR1 is LNHNV, CDR2 YYDKDF (reference sequence). CDR3 protein: CATSRLAGRNTGELFF. CDR3 DNA: TGTGCCACCAGCAGGCTAGCGGGAAGGAACACCGGGGAGCTGTTTTTT.

This chain links TRBV19 with TRBJ2-1, with D possibly being TRBD1 (6 bases). The V gene's germline CDR1 is LNHDA and CDR2 SQIVND (reference sequence). The CDR3 has 19 amino acids. Trimming removed 4 bases from V and 5 bases from J, with 27 bases in between. The CDR3 DNA reads as TGTGCCAGTAGTACTTTACACTTACAGGGTAGGGTGGGTAACAATGAGCAGTTCTTC. Protein sequence: CASSTLHLQGRVGNNEQFF.

The genes are TRBV7-7 and TRBJ2-1; TRBD2 aligns across 7 bases. This CDR3 is 17 amino acids long. CDR1 is SSHAT and CDR2 is FNYEAQ in the germline V gene (reference sequence). V lost 4 bases to trimming and J lost 4 bases; unmatched junction nucleotides: 13. The CDR3 DNA sequence: TGTGCCAGCAGCTATAGCGTGGGGGAGGGCCTTTACAATGAGCAGTTCTTC. Translating gives CASSYSVGEGLYNEQFF.

Regarding this clone: Its ends do not fully match the called genes, so a read error is possible. A nucleotide was unread or ambiguous, so the corresponding amino acid is written X. V is TRBV11-3 and J is TRBJ1-2; TRBD1 matches 7 bases. The CDR3 covers 15 residues. Germline assignment: CDR1 SGHNT and CDR2 YENEEA. The chain's CDR3 is CXSSLEDRTNYGYTF. The CDR3, as DNA: TGTRCCAGCAGCTTAGAGGACAGGACTAACTATGGCTACACCTTC.

The V gene is TRBV15, the J gene TRBJ2-1, with D perhaps assigned TRBD1 or TRBD2 (6 bases each). Trimming stripped 3 bases from V and 9 bases from J, with 30 bases between. This CDR3 region has 19 residues. Germline CDR1 is LNHNV and CDR2 is YYDKDF (reference sequence). CDR3 sequence (DNA): TGTGCCACCAGCAGCCTTGGCCTGGGTCGGGGGCAGTATCCGGTTGAGCAGTTCTTC. It encodes CATSSLGLGRGQYPVEQFF.